This T cell receptor (beta chain) was profiled in a study of technical replicates of blood from several donors. The data were produced by immunoSEQ multiplex PCR, yet TCRdb's version contains in-frame clones alone and is incomplete. The sample holds fewer than 95,000 clones, nearly 95% seen once. This clone has more than one count but fewer than ten. Germline lookup yields CDR1 MNHEY and CDR2 SVGAGI. The CDR3 sequence is 14 residues long. Trimming removed 0 bases from V and 7 bases from J; junction bases left unmatched: 5. The genes are TRBV6-5 and TRBJ1-1; 7 bases fit TRBD1. Sequenced material: T cells isolated from PBMCs. This TCR derives from a human donor in good health. The CDR3: CASSYSTGVVEAFF. The CDR3 bases are TGTGCCAGCAGTTACTCAACAGGGGTTGTTGAAGCTTTCTTT.